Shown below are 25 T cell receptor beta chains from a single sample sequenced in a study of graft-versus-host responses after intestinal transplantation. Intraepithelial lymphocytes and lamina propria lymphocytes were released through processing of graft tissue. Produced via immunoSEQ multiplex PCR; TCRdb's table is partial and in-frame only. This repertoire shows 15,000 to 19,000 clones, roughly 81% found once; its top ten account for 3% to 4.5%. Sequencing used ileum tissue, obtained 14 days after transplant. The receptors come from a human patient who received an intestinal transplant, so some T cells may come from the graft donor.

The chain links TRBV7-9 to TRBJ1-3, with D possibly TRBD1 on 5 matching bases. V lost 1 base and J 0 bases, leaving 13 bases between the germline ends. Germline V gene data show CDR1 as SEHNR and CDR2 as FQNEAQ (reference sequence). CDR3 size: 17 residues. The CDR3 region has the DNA TGTGCCAGCAGCTTAGGGGCAGGGCAAGCCTCTGGAAACACCATATATTTT. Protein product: CASSLGAGQASGNTIYF.

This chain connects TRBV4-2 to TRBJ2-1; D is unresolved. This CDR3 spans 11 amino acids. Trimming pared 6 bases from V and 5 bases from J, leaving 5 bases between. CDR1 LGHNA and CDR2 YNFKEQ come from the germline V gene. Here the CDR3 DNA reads TGTGCCAGCAGTCACAACAATGAGCAGTTCTTC. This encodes CASSHNNEQFF.

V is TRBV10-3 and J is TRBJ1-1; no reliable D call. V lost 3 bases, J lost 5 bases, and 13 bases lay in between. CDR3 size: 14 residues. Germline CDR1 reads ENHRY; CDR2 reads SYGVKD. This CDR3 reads CAISDAASNTEAFF. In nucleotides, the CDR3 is TGTGCCATCAGTGACGCCGCCTCGAATACTGAAGCTTTCTTT.

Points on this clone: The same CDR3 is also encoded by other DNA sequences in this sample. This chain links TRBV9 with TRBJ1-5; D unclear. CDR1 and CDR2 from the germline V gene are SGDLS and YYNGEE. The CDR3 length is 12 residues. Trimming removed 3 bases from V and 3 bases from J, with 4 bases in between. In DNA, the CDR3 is TGTGCCAGCAGCGGGCACAATCAGCCCCAGCATTTT. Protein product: CASSGHNQPQHF.

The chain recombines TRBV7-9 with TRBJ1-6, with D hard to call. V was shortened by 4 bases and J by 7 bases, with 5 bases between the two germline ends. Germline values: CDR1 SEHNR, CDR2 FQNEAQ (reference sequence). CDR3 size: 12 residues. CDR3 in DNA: TGTGCCAGCAGCTCCTCCAATTCACCCCTCCACTTT. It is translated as CASSSSNSPLHF.

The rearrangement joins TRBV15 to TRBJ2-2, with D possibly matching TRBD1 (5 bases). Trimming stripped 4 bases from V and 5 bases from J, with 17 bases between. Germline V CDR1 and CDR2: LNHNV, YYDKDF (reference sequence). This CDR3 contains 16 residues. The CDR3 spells CATSNPGHYFTGELFF. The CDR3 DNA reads TGTGCCACCAGCAATCCCGGACATTATTTTACCGGGGAGCTGTTTTTT.

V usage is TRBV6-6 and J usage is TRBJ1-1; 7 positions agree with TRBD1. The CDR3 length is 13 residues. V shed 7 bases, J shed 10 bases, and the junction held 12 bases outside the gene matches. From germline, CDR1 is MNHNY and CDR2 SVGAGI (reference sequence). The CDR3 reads CASMKTRDSRAFF. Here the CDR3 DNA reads TGTGCCAGCATGAAGACACGGGACAGTAGAGCTTTCTTT.

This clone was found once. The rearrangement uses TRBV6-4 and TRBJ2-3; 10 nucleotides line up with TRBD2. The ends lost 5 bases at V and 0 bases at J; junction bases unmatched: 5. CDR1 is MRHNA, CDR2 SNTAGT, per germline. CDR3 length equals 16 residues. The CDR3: CASSQSSGGSTDTQYF. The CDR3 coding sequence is TGTGCCAGCAGTCAATCTAGCGGGGGCAGCACAGATACGCAGTATTTT.

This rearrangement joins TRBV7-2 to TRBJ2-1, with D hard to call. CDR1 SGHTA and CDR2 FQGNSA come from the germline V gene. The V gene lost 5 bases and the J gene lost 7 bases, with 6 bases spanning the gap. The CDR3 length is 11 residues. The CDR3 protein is CASSVRNEQFF. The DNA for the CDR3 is TGTGCCAGCAGCGTCAGGAATGAGCAGTTCTTC.

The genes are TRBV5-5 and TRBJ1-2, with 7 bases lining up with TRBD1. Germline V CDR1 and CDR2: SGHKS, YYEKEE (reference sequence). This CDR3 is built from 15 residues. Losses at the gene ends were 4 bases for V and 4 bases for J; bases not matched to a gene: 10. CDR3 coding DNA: TGTGCCAGCAGCCCAACACAGGGGCTCTTCTATGGCTACACCTTC. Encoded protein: CASSPTQGLFYGYTF.

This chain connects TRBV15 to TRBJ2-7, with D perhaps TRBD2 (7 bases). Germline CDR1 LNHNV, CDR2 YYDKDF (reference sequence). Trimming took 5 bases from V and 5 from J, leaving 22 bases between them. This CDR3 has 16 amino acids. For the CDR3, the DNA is TGTGCCACCAGCTCAGGGAGGGGGGCCTCACTGGACGAGCAGTACTTC. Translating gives CATSSGRGASLDEQYF.

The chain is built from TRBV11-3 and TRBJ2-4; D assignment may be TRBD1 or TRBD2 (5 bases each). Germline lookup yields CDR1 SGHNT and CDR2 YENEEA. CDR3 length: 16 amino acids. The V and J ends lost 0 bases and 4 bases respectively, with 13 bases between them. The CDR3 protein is CASSLDLLGVKNIQYF. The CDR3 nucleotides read TGTGCCAGCAGCTTAGATCTCTTGGGGGTGAAAAACATTCAGTACTTC.

CDR3 residues: CASSVEGSFTDTQYF. The CDR3 DNA reads as TGTGCCAGCAGCGTGGAAGGGAGTTTCACAGATACGCAGTATTTT. The chain uses TRBV9 and TRBJ2-3; a possible D gene is TRBD2 (5 bases). The length of the CDR3 is 15 residues. Trimming removed 2 bases at V and 2 bases at J, with 12 bases between. Germline V gene lookup returns CDR1 SGDLS and CDR2 YYNGEE.

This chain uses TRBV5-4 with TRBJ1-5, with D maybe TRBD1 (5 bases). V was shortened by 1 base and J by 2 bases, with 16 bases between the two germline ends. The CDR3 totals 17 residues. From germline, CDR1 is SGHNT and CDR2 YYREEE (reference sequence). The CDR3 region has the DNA TGTGCCAGCAGCTTGTCCCTGACAGTAACGGGCAATCAGCCCCAGCATTTT. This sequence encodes CASSLSLTVTGNQPQHF.

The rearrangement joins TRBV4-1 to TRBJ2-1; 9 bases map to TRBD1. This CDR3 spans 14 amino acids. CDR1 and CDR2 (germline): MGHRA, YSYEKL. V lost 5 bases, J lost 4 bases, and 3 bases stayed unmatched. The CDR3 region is CASSGQGSYNEQFF. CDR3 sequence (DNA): TGCGCCAGCAGCGGACAGGGGTCGTACAATGAGCAGTTCTTC.

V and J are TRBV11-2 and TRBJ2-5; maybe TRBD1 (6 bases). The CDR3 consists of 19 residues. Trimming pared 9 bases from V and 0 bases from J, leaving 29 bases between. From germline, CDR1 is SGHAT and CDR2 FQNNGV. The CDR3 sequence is CASNAGVPIPPSYQETQYF. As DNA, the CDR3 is TGTGCCAGTAACGCAGGGGTGCCGATACCACCTTCGTACCAAGAGACCCAGTACTTC.

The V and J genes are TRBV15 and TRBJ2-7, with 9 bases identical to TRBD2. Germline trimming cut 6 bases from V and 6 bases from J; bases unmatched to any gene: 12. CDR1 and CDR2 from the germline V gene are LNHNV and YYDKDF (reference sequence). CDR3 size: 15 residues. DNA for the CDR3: TGTGCCACCAGACTGGGGGCTCTAGCGGGAACCGAGCAGTACTTC. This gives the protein CATRLGALAGTEQYF. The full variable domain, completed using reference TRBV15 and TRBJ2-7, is DAMVIQNPRYQVTQFGKPVTLSCSQTLNHNVMYWYQQKSSQAPKLLFHYYDKDFNNEADTPDNFQSRRPNTSFCFLDIRSPGLGDTAMYLCATRLGALAGTEQYFGPGTRLTVT.

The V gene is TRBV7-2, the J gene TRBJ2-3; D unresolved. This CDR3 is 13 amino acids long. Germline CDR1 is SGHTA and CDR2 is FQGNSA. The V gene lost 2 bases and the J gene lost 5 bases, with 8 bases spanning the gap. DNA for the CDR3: TGTGCCAGCAGCTTATGGGGTGGAGATACGCAGTATTTT. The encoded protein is CASSLWGGDTQYF.

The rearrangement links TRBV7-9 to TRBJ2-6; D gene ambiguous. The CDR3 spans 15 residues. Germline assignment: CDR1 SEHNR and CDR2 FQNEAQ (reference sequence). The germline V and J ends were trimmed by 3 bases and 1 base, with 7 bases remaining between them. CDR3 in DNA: TGTGCCAGCAGCTTTTCACAATCTGGGGCCAACGTCCTGACTTTC. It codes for CASSFSQSGANVLTF.

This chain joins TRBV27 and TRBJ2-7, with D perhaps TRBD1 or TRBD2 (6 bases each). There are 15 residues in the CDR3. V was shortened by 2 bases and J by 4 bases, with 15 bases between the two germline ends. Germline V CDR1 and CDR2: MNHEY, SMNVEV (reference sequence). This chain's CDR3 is CASSLGGTTVYEQYF. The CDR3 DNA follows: TGTGCCAGCAGTTTAGGGGGGACAACTGTTTACGAGCAGTACTTC.

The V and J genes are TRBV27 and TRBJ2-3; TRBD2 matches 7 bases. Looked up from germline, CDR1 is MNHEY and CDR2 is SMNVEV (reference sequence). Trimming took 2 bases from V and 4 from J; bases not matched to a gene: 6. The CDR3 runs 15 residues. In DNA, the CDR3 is TGTGCCAGCAGTTTAGGCGGGAGTAGCGCAGATACGCAGTATTTT. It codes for CASSLGGSSADTQYF.

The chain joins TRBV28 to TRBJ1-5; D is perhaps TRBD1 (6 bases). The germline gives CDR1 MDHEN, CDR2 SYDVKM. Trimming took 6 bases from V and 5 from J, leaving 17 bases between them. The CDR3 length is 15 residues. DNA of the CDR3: TGTGCCAGCAGGCCCAACGGGGGCTCGGATCAGCCCCAGCATTTT. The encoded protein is CASRPNGGSDQPQHF.

The CDR3: CASGNTEAFF. CDR3 nucleotide sequence: TGCGCCAGCGGTAACACTGAAGCTTTCTTT. J is TRBJ1-1 and V is TRBV4-1; D remains unclear. Germline CDR1 reads MGHRA; CDR2 reads YSYEKL. Trimming removed 8 bases at V and 2 bases at J, with 3 bases between. This CDR3 spans 10 amino acids.

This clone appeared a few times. The CDR3 sequence: CASSQASGTPYEQYF. The DNA of the CDR3 is TGCGCCAGCAGCCAAGCCTCCGGGACCCCATACGAGCAGTACTTC. The chain combines TRBV4-1 with TRBJ2-7; the D call may be TRBD1 or TRBD2 (5 bases each). The CDR3 is 15 amino acids. The germline V and J ends were trimmed by 1 base and 4 bases, with 14 bases remaining between them. Germline V gives CDR1 MGHRA, CDR2 YSYEKL.

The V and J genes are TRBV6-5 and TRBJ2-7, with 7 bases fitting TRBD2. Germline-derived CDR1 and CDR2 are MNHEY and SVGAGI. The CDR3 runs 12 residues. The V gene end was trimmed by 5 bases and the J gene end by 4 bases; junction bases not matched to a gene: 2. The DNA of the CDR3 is TGTGCCAGCAGTAACGGGGGGTACGAGCAGTACTTC. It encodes CASSNGGYEQYF.